This T cell receptor (beta chain) originates from a study of cytomegalovirus exposure and HLA in healthy donors. Profiled with immunoSEQ multiplex PCR; TCRdb holds only in-frame clones, not every one. This table holds about 100,000 clones, 70% to 85% found once. The table lists this clone with a few counts. The sequence was collected from a young woman in good health and CMV-seronegative. The sequenced sample was PBMCs.

This CDR3 is CAWSDLTGGVGELFF. The DNA of the CDR3 is TGTGCCTGGAGTGATTTAACGGGGGGAGTCGGGGAGCTGTTTTTT. The chain links TRBV30 to TRBJ2-2, with TRBD2 matching over 7 bases. CDR1 is GTSNPN and CDR2 is SVGIG in the germline V gene (reference sequence). After removal of 1 base from V and 7 bases from J, the junction contained 9 bases not matched to a gene. This CDR3 is built from 15 residues.